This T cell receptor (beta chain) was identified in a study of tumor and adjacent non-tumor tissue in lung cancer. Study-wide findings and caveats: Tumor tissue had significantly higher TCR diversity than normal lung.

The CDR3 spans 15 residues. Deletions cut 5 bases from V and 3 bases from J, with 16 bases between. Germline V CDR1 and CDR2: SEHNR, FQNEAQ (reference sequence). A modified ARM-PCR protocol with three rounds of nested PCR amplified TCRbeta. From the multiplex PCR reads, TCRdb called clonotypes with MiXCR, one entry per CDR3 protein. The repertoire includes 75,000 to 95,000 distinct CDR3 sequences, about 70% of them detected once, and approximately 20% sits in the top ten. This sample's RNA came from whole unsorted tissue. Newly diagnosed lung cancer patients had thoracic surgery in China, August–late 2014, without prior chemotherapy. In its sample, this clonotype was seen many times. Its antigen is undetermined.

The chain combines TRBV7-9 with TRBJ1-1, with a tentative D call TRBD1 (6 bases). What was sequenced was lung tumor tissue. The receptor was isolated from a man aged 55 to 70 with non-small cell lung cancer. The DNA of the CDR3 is TGTGCCAGCAGCCCAACAGGGAGAGGAGACACTGAAGCTTTCTTT. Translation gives CASSPTGRGDTEAFF.